This passage covers 11 T cell receptor beta chains from one sample sequenced in a study of cytomegalovirus exposure and HLA in healthy donors. The PCR had 60 Vbeta and 13 Jbeta primers. Some clones are missing from TCRdb's copy, which holds only in-frame ones; the method was immunoSEQ multiplex PCR. This sample has around 180,000 clones, with 70% to 90% found just once. The sequenced sample consisted of PBMCs. These receptors were taken from a woman aged 18-30 years in good health and CMV-seropositive.

The chain combines TRBV28 with TRBJ1-1; possibly TRBD1 for D (6 bases). Germline V CDR1 and CDR2: MDHEN, SYDVKM. CDR3 length equals 13 residues. With 6 bases removed from V and 6 bases from J, the gap between germline ends came to 14 bases. The CDR3 DNA sequence: TGTGCCAGCAGCATCGGACAGCTTTCTGAAGCTTTCTTT. Translated, it gives CASSIGQLSEAFF.

The chain carries TRBV1 and TRBJ2-5; the D call TRBD1 from the table was never checked on the DNA. The end of the DNA is better explained by TRBJ2-7, so the J call may be wrong. TRBV1 corresponds to a pseudogene. The CDR3 is made up of 17 amino acids. Written as DNA, the CDR3 is TGCACCAGCAGCCAGATCGGTCCCGGGACAGGGTTCAACGAGCAGTACTTC. Translating gives CTSSQIGPGTGFNEQYF.

The CDR3 is CASSPRESFNEKLFF. The CDR3 bases are TGTGCCAGCTCACCCAGGGAAAGCTTTAATGAAAAACTGTTTTTT. V is TRBV18 and J is TRBJ1-4; maybe TRBD1 (5 bases). The CDR3 is made up of 15 amino acids. V lost 3 bases and J 4 bases, leaving 12 bases between the germline ends. Germline V CDR1 and CDR2: KGHSH, LQKENI.

The chain carries TRBV29-1 and TRBJ2-1; 7 bases map to TRBD1. CDR1 is SQVTM and CDR2 is ANQGSEA in the germline V gene. The length of the CDR3 is 12 residues. V trimming: 7 bases; J trimming: 4 bases; junction bases outside the gene matches: 4. The CDR3 spells CSDQGQYNEQFF. The DNA of the CDR3 is TGCAGCGACCAGGGACAGTACAATGAGCAGTTCTTC.

The V and J genes are TRBV6-5 and TRBJ1-3, with a possible D match to TRBD1 (6 bases). Germline V CDR1 and CDR2: MNHEY, SVGAGI. The CDR3 runs 16 residues. V dropped 2 bases and J dropped 0 bases, with 11 bases sitting between them. Here the CDR3 reads CASSYRQATSGNTIYF. The CDR3 DNA sequence: TGTGCCAGCAGTTACCGACAGGCGACCTCTGGAAACACCATATATTTT.

The gene calls are TRBV6-5 and TRBJ1-3, with a possible D match to TRBD1 (6 bases). Trimming shortened V by 6 bases and J by 0 bases, and 12 bases separated the two germline ends. The CDR3 runs 15 residues. Germline V gene lookup returns CDR1 MNHEY and CDR2 SVGAGI. CDR3 sequence reads: CASSRGQISGNTIYF. The CDR3 region has the DNA TGTGCCAGCAGCCGAGGACAGATCTCTGGAAACACCATATATTTT.

J is TRBJ2-2 and V is TRBV2; D is uncertain. CDR1 is SNHLY and CDR2 is FYNNEI in the germline V gene. The CDR3 sequence is 12 residues long. V was shortened by 8 bases and J by 6 bases, with 10 bases between the two germline ends. DNA for the CDR3: TGTGCCAGCGTTAAGCGCGCCGGGGAGCTGTTTTTT. Its protein product is CASVKRAGELFF.

This clone has only a few counts. The gene calls are TRBV29-1 and TRBJ1-4, with TRBD1 matching 12 bases. With V trimmed by 5 bases and J by 6 bases, 1 base remained unmatched. This CDR3 spans 13 amino acids. Germline CDR1 is SQVTM and CDR2 is ANQGSEA. CDR3 sequence reads: CSVRDRGHEKLFF. The DNA of the CDR3 is TGCAGCGTTCGGGACAGGGGGCATGAAAAACTGTTTTTT.

The count of this clone is one. The chain has TRBV28 and TRBJ1-2; TRBD1 matches 7 bases. This CDR3 region has 15 residues. The V segment lost 7 bases and the J segment 4 bases; nucleotides outside the gene matches: 12. Germline V gene data show CDR1 as MDHEN and CDR2 as SYDVKM. CDR3: CASKKRGQTIYGYTF. The CDR3 DNA reads TGTGCCAGCAAAAAGAGGGGACAGACAATCTATGGCTACACCTTC.

The genes are TRBV10-3 and TRBJ2-5; 7 bases are shared with TRBD1. CDR1 is ENHRY, CDR2 SYGVKD, per germline. The J segment lost 5 bases and the V segment lost 4 bases, leaving 7 bases of the junction unmatched. CDR3 size: 14 residues. The CDR3 loop reads CAISGPPGGETQYF. CDR3 bases: TGTGCCATCAGTGGCCCCCCAGGGGGTGAGACCCAGTACTTC.

The J gene is TRBJ1-2, the V gene TRBV14, with TRBD1 identical over 7 bases. J was trimmed by 4 bases and V by 0 bases; bases with no gene match: 8. The germline V gene has CDR1 SGHDN and CDR2 FVKESK. The CDR3 totals 16 residues. CDR3 loop: CASSQDLQGYPYGYTF. The DNA for the CDR3 is TGTGCCAGCAGCCAAGACCTACAGGGGTACCCCTATGGCTACACCTTC.